What follows are 8 T cell receptor beta chains derived from one specimen sequenced in a study of CD8 T cells in Susac syndrome. RNA was extracted with the RNeasy kit, and a quantity of roughly 0.5 to 1 ug was reverse transcribed using random hexamers. In TCRdb, the immunoSEQ multiplex PCR reads were re-called with MiXCR into one record per CDR3 protein. Seen here are 150,000 or so distinct CDR3 sequences, roughly 94% observed once, and the top ten hold 0.065% to 0.1%. Material: CD4+ T cells from PBMCs. The receptors were gathered from a human donor in good health.

This chain connects TRBV5-1 to TRBJ2-7; the match to TRBD1 covers 8 bases. The CDR3 loop spans 16 amino acids. With 0 bases clipped from V and 1 base from J, the junction kept 6 bases outside the gene matches. Germline-derived CDR1 and CDR2 are SGHRS and YFSETQ. The CDR3 sequence: CASSLATGGSSYEQYF. The CDR3 nucleotides are TGCGCCAGCAGCTTGGCCACAGGGGGGTCTTCCTACGAGCAGTACTTC.

This CDR3 reads CASSLAPLQRNTEAFF. For the CDR3, the DNA is TGCGCCAGCAGCTTGGCGCCTCTACAGAGAAACACTGAAGCTTTCTTT. This sequence joins TRBV5-1 and TRBJ1-1; the D is unclear. Germline V gives CDR1 SGHRS, CDR2 YFSETQ. The V end was cut by 0 bases, the J end by 2 bases, with 14 bases between. The CDR3 length is 16 residues.

This rearrangement joins TRBV29-1 to TRBJ1-2, with no clear D. Germline V CDR1 and CDR2: SQVTM, ANQGSEA. This CDR3 region has 13 residues. With 7 bases removed from V and 8 bases from J, the gap between germline ends came to 20 bases. The chain's CDR3 is CSGGSGDRGGYTF. CDR3 in DNA: TGCAGCGGTGGGTCTGGGGATCGTGGAGGCTACACCTTC.

The chain combines TRBV7-8 with TRBJ1-1, with D possibly being TRBD1 (5 bases). Trimming pared 3 bases from V and 1 base from J, leaving 12 bases between. CDR1 and CDR2 (germline): SGHVS, FQNEAQ. There are 15 residues in the CDR3. The CDR3 protein is CASSFIEGANTEAFF. The CDR3 DNA is TGTGCCAGCAGCTTTATCGAAGGGGCGAACACTGAAGCTTTCTTT.

The count of this clonotype is one. The genes are TRBV30 and TRBJ1-4, with a weak D call TRBD1 (6 bases). Germline CDR1 is GTSNPN and CDR2 is SVGIG (reference sequence). V was trimmed by 1 base and J by 3 bases, leaving 12 bases between them. This CDR3 spans 15 amino acids. Here the CDR3 DNA reads TGTGCCTGGAGTGGAATGGCAGGGGCTAATGAAAAACTGTTTTTT. Translation gives CAWSGMAGANEKLFF.

This rearrangement joins TRBV6-1 to TRBJ1-2; TRBD1 might be the D (5 bases). The CDR3 covers 18 residues. V gave up 7 bases and J gave up 4 bases, with 28 bases separating them. Per germline, CDR1 MNHNS and CDR2 SASEGT. The CDR3 protein is CASIVPGEIRDRRYGYTF. DNA for the CDR3: TGTGCCAGCATAGTTCCAGGTGAGATCCGAGACAGACGCTATGGCTACACCTTC.

The rearrangement uses TRBV18 and TRBJ2-7; 12 bases agree with TRBD2. CDR1 is KGHSH, CDR2 LQKENI, per germline. V shed 3 bases and J 5 bases; nucleotides not matched to a gene: 5. CDR3 length: 15 residues. The CDR3: CASSPRLAGDNEQYF. The CDR3 DNA follows: TGTGCCAGCTCACCCCGACTAGCGGGAGACAACGAGCAGTACTTC.

This chain links TRBV5-1 with TRBJ2-1; 13 bases align to TRBD2. Germline assignment: CDR1 SGHRS and CDR2 YFSETQ. This CDR3 has 16 amino acids. The V and J ends lost 4 bases and 7 bases, in that order; junction bases with no gene match: 8. The CDR3 nucleotides read TGCGCCAGCAGCGCAGGACTAGCGGGAGTAGGGAATGAGCAGTTCTTC. Its protein product is CASSAGLAGVGNEQFF.